One sample yielded the 29 T cell receptor beta chains listed below, sequenced in a study of blood T cell repertoires in COVID-19. Clones were read by immunoSEQ multiplex PCR, and TCRdb kept only the in-frame ones, dropping some. The repertoire holds about 130,000 clones, less than 90% seen once, with around 2.5% in the top ten. Specimen: PBMCs or T cells enriched from blood (not recorded which). The receptors derive from a woman aged 45 to 65 who had recovered from COVID-19.

DNA of the CDR3: TGTGCCAGCACCCGGACAGGGGACGGGGAGACCCAGTACTTC. Protein: CASTRTGDGETQYF. J is TRBJ2-5 and V is TRBV6-5, with 9 bases identical to TRBD1. V shed 7 bases and J 5 bases; nucleotides not matched to a gene: 8. CDR3 length: 14 residues. CDR1 is MNHEY and CDR2 is SVGAGI in the germline V gene.

V is TRBV12-3 or TRBV12-4 and J is TRBJ2-1; perhaps TRBD1 as D (6 bases). The CDR3 is made up of 12 amino acids. V dropped 5 bases and J dropped 8 bases, with 10 bases sitting between them. The CDR3 here is CASSLRQDEQFF. CDR3 sequence (DNA): TGTGCCAGCAGTCTCAGACAGGATGAGCAGTTCTTC.

This chain uses TRBV9 with TRBJ1-1; D call uncertain. CDR1 and CDR2 (germline): SGDLS, YYNGEE. V was clipped by 0 bases and J by 1 base, with 13 bases between them. The CDR3 consists of 16 residues. The chain's CDR3 is CASSVGVTDGNTEAFF. The CDR3, as DNA: TGTGCCAGCAGCGTAGGAGTAACAGATGGGAACACTGAAGCTTTCTTT.

V gene TRBV2 combines with J gene TRBJ1-2, with D tentatively TRBD1 (6 bases). In germline, CDR1 is SNHLY, CDR2 FYNNEI. CDR3 size: 15 residues. V gave up 6 bases and J gave up 8 bases, with 22 bases separating them. The CDR3 spells CASSGLQGISYGYTF. The CDR3 DNA reads TGTGCCAGCAGCGGATTACAGGGTATTTCTTACGGCTACACCTTC.

This rearrangement joins TRBV7-9 to TRBJ1-1, with TRBD1 matching over 8 bases. The CDR3 consists of 15 residues. Trimming took 4 bases from V and 4 from J; bases not matched to a gene: 8. CDR1 is SEHNR, CDR2 FQNEAQ, per germline (reference sequence). The CDR3 is CASSSGGGWGTEAFF. CDR3 in DNA: TGTGCCAGCAGCTCAGGGGGCGGATGGGGCACTGAAGCTTTCTTT.

This CDR3 is CASSDRDKKLFF. CDR3 in DNA: TGTGCCAGCAGTGACCGGGACAAGAAACTGTTTTTT. This chain links TRBV6-2 or TRBV6-3 with TRBJ1-4; a weak D match, TRBD1 (6 bases). The length of the CDR3 is 12 residues. The V gene lost 5 bases and the J gene lost 11 bases, with 12 bases spanning the gap. Germline values: CDR1 MNHEY, CDR2 SVGEGT.

The CDR3 loop is CASRLYPSNTEAFF. The CDR3 coding sequence is TGTGCCAGTAGACTTTACCCCTCTAACACTGAAGCTTTCTTT. The V gene is TRBV19, the J gene TRBJ1-1; D gene unclear. CDR3 length: 14 residues. The germline gives CDR1 LNHDA, CDR2 SQIVND (reference sequence). With 6 bases removed from V and 2 bases from J, the gap between germline ends came to 13 bases.

There are a few counts of this clone. The V gene is TRBV29-1, the J gene TRBJ2-5; 9 bases align to TRBD1. The trim removed 6 bases at V and 4 bases at J, leaving 6 bases unmatched. CDR1 and CDR2 (germline): SQVTM, ANQGSEA. This CDR3 contains 13 residues. The CDR3 DNA reads TGCAGCGTGGAACAGGGGGCCGGAGAGACCCAGTACTTC. Translated, it gives CSVEQGAGETQYF.

J is TRBJ1-5 and V is TRBV19; TRBD1 agrees at 8 bases. V lost 6 bases and J lost 3; bases outside the gene matches: 16. CDR1 and CDR2 (germline): LNHDA, SQIVND (reference sequence). The CDR3 length is 18 residues. In nucleotides, the CDR3 is TGTGCCAGTAGGACAGGGACAGGATCTCAACCCCTCAATCAGCCCCAGCATTTT. Its protein product is CASRTGTGSQPLNQPQHF.

The V call is TRBV29-1, the J call TRBJ1-5, with unresolved D. Trimming left V 5 bases short and J 0 bases short, with 14 bases between. The V gene's germline CDR1 is SQVTM and CDR2 ANQGSEA. There are 15 residues in the CDR3. CDR3 nucleotides: TGCAGCGTTTCGAGCGGTCCGAGTAGCAATCAGCCCCAGCATTTT. Translating it yields CSVSSGPSSNQPQHF.

The V gene is TRBV6-5, the J gene TRBJ1-5; D gene ambiguous. V lost 1 base and J 9 bases, leaving 13 bases between the germline ends. CDR3 length: 14 amino acids. The germline V gene has CDR1 MNHEY and CDR2 SVGAGI. CDR3 protein: CASSYYGSGMPQHF. CDR3 in DNA: TGTGCCAGCAGTTACTATGGGAGTGGAATGCCCCAGCATTTT.

V is TRBV4-3 and J is TRBJ1-3; D is undetermined. CDR3 length: 14 residues. Per germline, CDR1 LGHNA and CDR2 YSLEER. Trimming shortened V by 0 bases and J by 2 bases, and 5 bases separated the two germline ends. The CDR3 region is CASSQDRTGNTIYF. The CDR3, as DNA: TGCGCCAGCAGCCAAGACAGGACTGGAAACACCATATATTTT.

The V call is TRBV30, the J call TRBJ1-6; D unclear. Trimming stripped 5 bases from V and 8 bases from J, with 7 bases between. The germline gives CDR1 GTSNPN, CDR2 SVGIG (reference sequence). The CDR3 is 11 residues long. This CDR3 reads CAWGRDSPLHF. CDR3 nucleotides: TGTGCCTGGGGGAGAGATTCACCCCTCCACTTT. Full variable domain (missing parts from reference TRBV30 and TRBJ1-6): SQTIHQWPATLVQPVGSPLSLECTVEGTSNPNLYWYRQAAGRGLQLLFYSVGIGQISSEVPQNLSASRPQDRQFILSSKKLLLSDSGFYLCAWGRDSPLHFGNGTRLTVT.

This chain links TRBV19 with TRBJ1-1; 7 nucleotides agree with TRBD1. CDR1 and CDR2 from the germline V gene are LNHDA and SQIVND (reference sequence). V dropped 7 bases and J dropped 1; count of bases not matched to a gene: 3. CDR3 length: 13 amino acids. For the CDR3, the DNA is TGTGCCAGTAATAAGGGGGCGAACACTGAAGCTTTCTTT. Amino acids: CASNKGANTEAFF.

This chain links TRBV11-2 with TRBJ2-5; a possible D gene is TRBD1 (6 bases). CDR1 and CDR2 (germline): SGHAT, FQNNGV. The CDR3 has 19 amino acids. The V end lost 4 bases, the J end lost 3 bases, and 27 bases lay between the germline ends. Here the CDR3 DNA reads TGTGCCAGCAGCTCCATACAACAGGGCTGGGCAACAAAAAAAGAGACCCAGTACTTC. The encoded protein is CASSSIQQGWATKKETQYF.

CDR3 sequence: CASSLEGAVTEAFF. The CDR3, as DNA: TGCGCCAGCAGCTTGGAGGGGGCTGTAACTGAAGCTTTCTTT. The chain couples TRBV5-1 to TRBJ1-1, with 7 bases lining up with TRBD1. The CDR3 totals 14 residues. Trimming took 0 bases from V and 5 from J; bases not matched to a gene: 4. Germline assignment: CDR1 SGHRS and CDR2 YFSETQ.

The J gene is TRBJ2-5, the V gene TRBV19; maybe TRBD1 (5 bases). CDR3 length: 13 amino acids. Per germline, CDR1 LNHDA and CDR2 SQIVND (reference sequence). Trimming took 8 bases from V and 0 from J, leaving 10 bases between them. CDR3 sequence: CASGPDNQETQYF. The CDR3 DNA reads as TGTGCCAGTGGCCCGGACAACCAAGAGACCCAGTACTTC.

This chain uses TRBV12-3 or TRBV12-4 with TRBJ1-1, with D possibly matching TRBD1 (5 bases). With 2 bases removed from V and 4 bases from J, the gap between germline ends came to 8 bases. CDR3 length: 13 amino acids. The CDR3 is CASSLQGSTEAFF. Here the CDR3 DNA reads TGTGCCAGCAGTTTACAGGGATCCACTGAAGCTTTCTTT.

The rearrangement links TRBV11-2 to TRBJ1-3, with TRBD1 matching 10 bases. The germline V gene encodes CDR1 SGHAT and CDR2 FQNNGV. V trimming: 5 bases; J trimming: 4 bases; junction bases outside the gene matches: 2. The CDR3 has 14 residues. The CDR3 DNA follows: TGTGCCAGCAGCGACAGGGGGCAAGGAAACACCATATATTTT. Protein sequence: CASSDRGQGNTIYF.

The chain links TRBV30 to TRBJ1-6; TRBD1 agrees at 8 bases. The CDR3 covers 15 residues. V lost 2 bases and J lost 8; bases outside the gene matches: 8. In germline, CDR1 is GTSNPN, CDR2 SVGIG (reference sequence). CDR3 loop: CAWSRQGTVDSPLHF. CDR3 DNA: TGTGCCTGGAGTAGACAGGGGACCGTAGATTCACCCCTCCACTTT.

The V and J genes are TRBV6-2 or TRBV6-3 and TRBJ2-2, with 8 nucleotides matching TRBD2. CDR3 length: 17 amino acids. V was clipped by 2 bases and J by 2 bases; unmatched bases: 7. From germline, CDR1 is MNHEY and CDR2 SVGEGT. CDR3 sequence reads: CASSYGGGIYNTGELFF. The CDR3 DNA reads as TGTGCCAGCAGTTACGGCGGGGGGATATATAACACCGGGGAGCTGTTTTTT.

The V and J genes are TRBV5-4 and TRBJ2-3; 8 nucleotides align to TRBD1. V was pared by 3 bases and J by 3 bases, with 6 bases of the junction left unmatched. There are 15 residues in the CDR3. Germline V gives CDR1 SGHNT, CDR2 YYREEE (reference sequence). CDR3 region: CASSYRGLGTDTQYF. The CDR3 nucleotides read TGTGCCAGCAGCTACAGGGGGTTAGGAACAGATACGCAGTATTTT.

V is TRBV7-2 and J is TRBJ2-1, with 11 nucleotides matching TRBD1. CDR1 SGHTA and CDR2 FQGNSA come from the germline V gene. The CDR3 runs to 15 residues. The junction had 7 bases not matched to a gene; V was cut back by 5 bases and J by 7 bases. CDR3 residues: CASSGGQGAANEQFF. The DNA for the CDR3 is TGTGCCAGCAGCGGCGGACAGGGGGCGGCTAATGAGCAGTTCTTC. The whole variable domain, filled in from reference TRBV7-2 and TRBJ2-1, reads GAGVSQSPSNKVTEKGKDVELRCDPISGHTALYWYRQSLGQGLEFLIYFQGNSAPDKSGLPSDRFSAERTGGSVSTLTIQRTQQEDSAVYLCASSGGQGAANEQFFGPGTRLTVL.

This chain connects TRBV11-2 to TRBJ2-5; 8 bases fit TRBD2. The CDR3 length is 15 residues. V lost 1 base to trimming and J lost 5 bases; unmatched junction nucleotides: 6. Germline assignment: CDR1 SGHAT and CDR2 FQNNGV. Here the CDR3 DNA reads TGTGCCAGCAGCTTAGTTGGCGGGGGGATGGAGACCCAGTACTTC. This encodes CASSLVGGGMETQYF.

V gene TRBV5-6 combines with J gene TRBJ1-4; the match to TRBD1 covers 8 bases. The CDR3 loop spans 14 amino acids. Germline trimming cut 3 bases from V and 8 bases from J; bases unmatched to any gene: 6. Germline-derived CDR1 and CDR2 are SGHDT and YYEEEE. CDR3 DNA: TGTGCCAGCAGCTCGGACAGGGTCGTGGAAAAACTGTTTTTT. Protein: CASSSDRVVEKLFF.

This clone was recorded once. The genes are TRBV2 and TRBJ1-5, with TRBD1 identical over 9 bases. J was trimmed by 11 bases and V by 7 bases; bases with no gene match: 3. Germline V gene data show CDR1 as SNHLY and CDR2 as FYNNEI. The length of the CDR3 is 11 residues. The CDR3 protein is CASTDRGAQHF. In DNA form, the CDR3 reads TGTGCCAGCACGGACAGGGGAGCCCAGCATTTT.

This rearrangement joins TRBV27 to TRBJ2-7; tentative D call: TRBD2 (5 bases). The CDR3 loop spans 12 amino acids. V lost 10 bases and J 1 base, leaving 11 bases between the germline ends. Germline CDR1 MNHEY, CDR2 SMNVEV (reference sequence). DNA for the CDR3: TGTGCCACGGGGTTAGTGTCCTACGAGCAGTACTTC. It codes for CATGLVSYEQYF.

The chain recombines TRBV19 with TRBJ1-5; the D gene is possibly TRBD1 (6 bases). Deletions cut 4 bases from V and 3 bases from J, with 16 bases between. This CDR3 is 16 amino acids long. Germline V gene lookup returns CDR1 LNHDA and CDR2 SQIVND (reference sequence). This CDR3 reads CASSKGVRVDNQPQHF. CDR3 sequence (DNA): TGTGCCAGTAGTAAGGGGGTGCGGGTAGACAATCAGCCCCAGCATTTT.

The J gene is TRBJ2-7, the V gene TRBV3-1 (or the pseudogene TRBV3-2); a possible D gene is TRBD1 (6 bases). Per germline, CDR1 LGHDT and CDR2 YNNKEL (reference sequence). CDR3 length equals 15 residues. V gave up 1 base and J gave up 1 base, with 11 bases separating them. DNA of the CDR3: TGTGCCAGCAGCCAAGTTTTAGGGACATCCTACGAGCAGTACTTC. Its translation is CASSQVLGTSYEQYF.